Described below is a single T cell receptor (beta chain) sequence and its context. The sample is drawn from a study of regulatory T cells in long-lasting Graves disease. Trimming took off 7 bases at V and 3 bases at J, with 25 bases between the two ends. The CDR3 extends over 19 amino acids. Germline V gene sequence: CDR1 LNHDA, CDR2 SQIVND (reference sequence). CDR3-region Arm-PCR and iRepertoire HTBI primers produced the TCR beta libraries. A single record per CDR3 protein comes from TCRdb applying MiXCR to the multiplex PCR reads. Of over 250,000 distinct CDR3 sequences listed, roughly a fifth are singletons. Time point here: persistent/refractory GD, antithyroid drugs over 5 years with positive TRAb. Isolated PBMC RNA provided the starting material for the TCR library.

This specimen was peripheral blood mononuclear cells (PBMCs), taken when the disease was refractory, from a patient treated with antithyroid drugs. V gene TRBV19 combines with J gene TRBJ2-6, with TRBD2 as a possible D gene (6 bases). This TCR came from a female donor with Graves disease. CDR3 DNA sequence: TGTGCCAGTACCCAGAGGGCAGGGAGGTCTATAGTTGGGGCCAACGTCCTGACTTTC. It codes for CASTQRAGRSIVGANVLTF.